This is a list of T cell receptor beta chains from one sample in a study of cytomegalovirus exposure and HLA in healthy donors. Only in-frame clones appear in the TCRdb table, and some are missing; sequencing was by immunoSEQ multiplex PCR. The table records tens of thousands of clones, around 80% of them present only once. Material: PBMCs. All receptors derive from a man aged 25 to 45 in good health and CMV-seropositive. CDR3s include the opening cysteine and the closing phenylalanine or tryptophan. A D gene is named only where the DNA matches it firmly. Size is omitted from some rows. Given values are once, few, many or a class for expanded clones.

clone size: few
D gene: .
V gene: TRBV5-4
J gene: TRBJ2-5
CDR3 protein: CASSMRRPQRYQETQYF
CDR3 DNA: TGTGCCAGCAGCATGAGGCGGCCCCAACGGTACCAAGAGACCCAGTACTTC

clone size: few
D gene: .
V gene: TRBV18
J gene: TRBJ2-7
CDR3 protein: CASSQQDEQYF
CDR3 DNA: TGTGCCAGCTCGCAACAAGACGAGCAGTACTTC

clone size: .
D gene: .
V gene: TRBV27
J gene: TRBJ1-6
CDR3 protein: CASSDPDRSNSPLHF
CDR3 DNA: TGTGCCAGCAGTGACCCCGACAGGAGTAATTCACCCCTCCACTTT

clone size: .
D gene: TRBD1
V gene: TRBV9
J gene: TRBJ1-3
CDR3 protein: CASSPRRQGRGNTIYF
CDR3 DNA: TGTGCCAGCAGCCCCCGCCGACAGGGGCGAGGAAACACCATATATTTT

clone size: .
D gene: TRBD2
V gene: TRBV30
J gene: TRBJ2-1
CDR3 protein: CAWRMGSGRASNEQFF
CDR3 DNA: TGTGCCTGGAGGATGGGTAGCGGGAGGGCGTCGAATGAGCAGTTCTTC

clone size: .
D gene: .
V gene: TRBV28
J gene: TRBJ1-5
CDR3 protein: CASTGGQPQHF
CDR3 DNA: TGTGCCAGCACAGGAGGTCAGCCCCAGCATTTT

clone size: .
D gene: TRBD2
V gene: TRBV6-4
J gene: TRBJ2-5
CDR3 protein: CASSERGGQETQYF
CDR3 DNA: TGTGCCAGCAGTGAGCGGGGGGGCCAAGAGACCCAGTACTTC

clone size: .
D gene: TRBD1
V gene: TRBV27
J gene: TRBJ1-5
CDR3 protein: CASSSDRSEQPQHF
CDR3 DNA: TGTGCCAGCAGTTCGGACAGGTCGGAGCAGCCCCAGCATTTT

clone size: .
D gene: .
V gene: TRBV13
J gene: TRBJ1-4
CDR3 protein: CASSSESEKLFF
CDR3 DNA: TGTGCCAGCAGCTCCGAGTCAGAAAAACTGTTTTTT

clone size: .
D gene: .
V gene: TRBV6-1
J gene: TRBJ1-1
CDR3 protein: CASTSGGINTEAFF
CDR3 DNA: TGTGCCAGCACTTCGGGGGGGATTAACACTGAAGCTTTCTTT

clone size: .
D gene: .
V gene: TRBV7-9
J gene: TRBJ2-7
CDR3 protein: CASSYRADEQYF
CDR3 DNA: TGTGCCAGCAGCTACAGGGCCGACGAGCAGTACTTC

clone size: .
D gene: .
V gene: TRBV6-5
J gene: TRBJ1-1
CDR3 protein: CASSYDSTEAFF
CDR3 DNA: TGTGCCAGCAGTTACGACTCCACTGAAGCTTTCTTT

clone size: once
D gene: TRBD1
V gene: TRBV16
J gene: TRBJ2-5
CDR3 protein: CASSQMDRSPQETQYF
CDR3 DNA: TGTGCCAGCAGCCAAATGGACAGGTCCCCACAAGAGACCCAGTACTTC

clone size: .
D gene: .
V gene: TRBV30
J gene: TRBJ2-1
CDR3 protein: CAWSPGGASDEQFF
CDR3 DNA: TGTGCCTGGAGTCCCGGTGGGGCGTCGGATGAGCAGTTCTTC

clone size: .
D gene: .
V gene: TRBV11-2
J gene: TRBJ2-5
CDR3 protein: CASSRGGLIGEETQYF
CDR3 DNA: TGTGCCAGCAGCCGCGGCGGCCTCATCGGGGAAGAGACCCAGTACTTC

clone size: .
D gene: TRBD1
V gene: TRBV7-9
J gene: TRBJ1-2
CDR3 protein: CASSRLTGGDHYGYTF
CDR3 DNA: TGTGCCAGCAGCAGATTGACAGGGGGCGACCACTATGGCTACACCTTC

clone size: few
D gene: TRBD2
V gene: TRBV2
J gene: TRBJ2-5
CDR3 protein: CASRRAGSQETQYF
CDR3 DNA: TGTGCCAGCAGGCGAGCGGGAAGCCAAGAGACCCAGTACTTC

clone size: .
D gene: .
V gene: TRBV9
J gene: TRBJ2-5
CDR3 protein: CASSYGREGTQYF
CDR3 DNA: TGTGCCAGCAGTTACGGACGGGAAGGGACCCAGTACTTC

clone size: few
D gene: TRBD2
V gene: TRBV6-1
J gene: TRBJ2-7
CDR3 protein: CASTPASGFYEQYF
CDR3 DNA: TGTGCCAGCACCCCTGCTAGCGGGTTCTACGAGCAGTACTTC

clone size: few
D gene: TRBD2
V gene: TRBV9
J gene: TRBJ2-1
CDR3 protein: CASSVIAGKGEQFF
CDR3 DNA: TGTGCCAGCAGCGTAATAGCGGGAAAGGGTGAGCAGTTCTTC

clone size: .
D gene: .
V gene: TRBV7-6
J gene: TRBJ1-2
CDR3 protein: CASSLGRDGYTF
CDR3 DNA: TGTGCCAGCAGCTTAGGTCGGGATGGCTACACCTTC

clone size: .
D gene: .
V gene: TRBV21-1
J gene: TRBJ1-2
CDR3 protein: CASSKGKKRPLGGDGYTF
CDR3 DNA: TGTGCCAGCAGCAAAGGGAAGAAAAGACCCCTGGGGGGAGATGGCTACACCTTC

clone size: .
D gene: TRBD1
V gene: TRBV27
J gene: TRBJ1-1
CDR3 protein: CASSLQGASTEAFF
CDR3 DNA: TGTGCCAGCAGTTTGCAGGGGGCGAGCACTGAAGCTTTCTTT

clone size: .
D gene: TRBD1
V gene: TRBV5-1
J gene: TRBJ2-5
CDR3 protein: CASSFKGALQETQYF
CDR3 DNA: TGCGCCAGCAGCTTTAAGGGGGCCCTACAAGAGACCCAGTACTTC

clone size: .
D gene: TRBD2
V gene: TRBV4-1
J gene: TRBJ2-5
CDR3 protein: CASSQAHTSGRGETQYF
CDR3 DNA: TGCGCCAGCAGCCAAGCCCACACTAGCGGGAGGGGAGAGACCCAGTACTTC

clone size: .
D gene: TRBD1
V gene: TRBV7-3
J gene: TRBJ2-7
CDR3 protein: CASSPTGFEQYF
CDR3 DNA: TGTGCCAGCAGCCCGACAGGGTTTGAGCAGTACTTC

clone size: few
D gene: TRBD1
V gene: TRBV4-2
J gene: TRBJ1-2
CDR3 protein: CASSSTGGNYGYTF
CDR3 DNA: TGTGCCAGCAGCTCTACAGGGGGAAACTATGGCTACACCTTC

clone size: .
D gene: TRBD2
V gene: TRBV6-4
J gene: TRBJ2-3
CDR3 protein: CASSDKAGAGDTQYF
CDR3 DNA: TGTGCCAGCAGTGATAAAGCGGGAGCGGGAGATACGCAGTATTTT

clone size: .
D gene: .
V gene: TRBV5-6
J gene: TRBJ2-7
CDR3 protein: CASSLGAGVREQYF
CDR3 DNA: TGTGCCAGCAGCTTGGGTGCAGGGGTTCGCGAGCAGTACTTC

clone size: .
D gene: .
V gene: TRBV7-2
J gene: TRBJ1-2
CDR3 protein: CASSLAAAGFNYGYTF
CDR3 DNA: TGTGCCAGCAGCTTAGCTGCGGCAGGGTTTAACTATGGCTACACCTTC

clone size: .
D gene: .
V gene: TRBV27
J gene: TRBJ1-1
CDR3 protein: CASSTHRLLNTEAFF
CDR3 DNA: TGTGCCAGCAGTACCCACAGGCTCTTGAACACTGAAGCTTTCTTT

clone size: .
D gene: .
V gene: TRBV9
J gene: TRBJ2-1
CDR3 protein: CASSVSGYNEQFF
CDR3 DNA: TGTGCCAGCAGCGTCTCAGGATACAATGAGCAGTTCTTC

clone size: .
D gene: .
V gene: TRBV29-1
J gene: TRBJ2-3
CDR3 protein: CSVGRQVHTDTQYF
CDR3 DNA: TGCAGCGTTGGCCGACAGGTCCACACAGATACGCAGTATTTT

clone size: .
D gene: .
V gene: TRBV7-3
J gene: TRBJ2-1
CDR3 protein: CASSSGLYNEQFF
CDR3 DNA: TGTGCCAGCAGCTCTGGACTGTACAATGAGCAGTTCTTC

clone size: few
D gene: .
V gene: TRBV9
J gene: TRBJ1-2
CDR3 protein: CASSVGGALSGYTF
CDR3 DNA: TGTGCCAGCAGCGTAGGAGGAGCCCTAAGCGGCTACACCTTC

clone size: .
D gene: .
V gene: TRBV6-5
J gene: TRBJ2-2
CDR3 protein: CASSQTGYYTGELFF
CDR3 DNA: TGTGCCAGCAGTCAAACAGGGTACTACACCGGGGAGCTGTTTTTT

clone size: .
D gene: .
V gene: TRBV30
J gene: TRBJ2-5
CDR3 protein: CAWRTGFRQETQYF
CDR3 DNA: TGTGCCTGGAGAACAGGGTTTAGACAGGAGACCCAGTACTTC

clone size: few
D gene: .
V gene: TRBV27
J gene: TRBJ1-1
CDR3 protein: CASSISGAGNTEAFF
CDR3 DNA: TGTGCCAGCAGTATCTCAGGTGCGGGGAACACTGAAGCTTTCTTT

clone size: .
D gene: TRBD1
V gene: TRBV5-1
J gene: TRBJ1-2
CDR3 protein: CASSGLASGQGVYTF
CDR3 DNA: TGCGCCAGCAGCGGGCTTGCGTCGGGACAGGGGGTTTATACCTTC

clone size: .
D gene: TRBD2
V gene: TRBV4-2
J gene: TRBJ2-3
CDR3 protein: CASSQDRGGTDTQYF
CDR3 DNA: TGTGCCAGCAGCCAAGATCGGGGGGGCACAGATACGCAGTATTTT

clone size: .
D gene: .
V gene: TRBV6-1
J gene: TRBJ1-1
CDR3 protein: CASSGWAGFGNTEAFF
CDR3 DNA: TGTGCCAGCAGTGGATGGGCGGGGTTTGGGAACACTGAAGCTTTCTTT

clone size: .
D gene: TRBD1
V gene: TRBV29-1
J gene: TRBJ1-2
CDR3 protein: CSVETGEGYGYTF
CDR3 DNA: TGCAGCGTTGAGACAGGGGAGGGGTATGGCTACACCTTC

clone size: .
D gene: TRBD1
V gene: TRBV2
J gene: TRBJ1-2
CDR3 protein: CASSPHEGQGSGYTF
CDR3 DNA: TGTGCCAGCTCACCTCATGAGGGACAGGGGTCCGGCTACACCTTC

clone size: .
D gene: .
V gene: TRBV7-2
J gene: TRBJ2-2
CDR3 protein: CASSLARLGNTGELFF
CDR3 DNA: TGTGCCAGCAGCTTAGCGAGACTAGGGAACACCGGGGAGCTGTTTTTT

clone size: .
D gene: .
V gene: TRBV30
J gene: TRBJ1-5
CDR3 protein: CAWGPGGHQPQHF
CDR3 DNA: TGTGCCTGGGGTCCGGGGGGCCATCAGCCCCAGCATTTT

clone size: .
D gene: .
V gene: TRBV29-1
J gene: TRBJ1-1
CDR3 protein: CSVEEWAGNTEAFF
CDR3 DNA: TGCAGCGTTGAAGAATGGGCAGGGAACACTGAAGCTTTCTTT

clone size: .
D gene: .
V gene: TRBV28
J gene: TRBJ1-5
CDR3 protein: CASSRQPQHF
CDR3 DNA: TGTGCCAGCAGCCGTCAGCCCCAGCATTTT

clone size: .
D gene: TRBD1
V gene: TRBV29-1
J gene: TRBJ2-1
CDR3 protein: CSAAGGSSSNEQFF
CDR3 DNA: TGCAGCGCTGCAGGGGGATCCAGTTCCAATGAGCAGTTCTTC

clone size: .
D gene: .
V gene: TRBV11-2
J gene: TRBJ2-6
CDR3 protein: CASSPGTYSGANVLTF
CDR3 DNA: TGTGCCAGCAGCCCCGGGACATACTCTGGGGCCAACGTCCTGACTTTC

clone size: .
D gene: .
V gene: TRBV28
J gene: TRBJ1-2
CDR3 protein: CASIGLPGTLYGYTF
CDR3 DNA: TGTGCCAGCATCGGCCTGCCGGGTACTCTCTATGGCTACACCTTC

clone size: .
D gene: .
V gene: TRBV2
J gene: TRBJ1-5
CDR3 protein: CASSEVAGDGQPQHF
CDR3 DNA: TGTGCCAGCAGTGAAGTGGCAGGGGATGGACAGCCCCAGCATTTT

clone size: .
D gene: .
V gene: TRBV9
J gene: TRBJ2-3
CDR3 protein: CASSVAGTEGRTDTQYF
CDR3 DNA: TGTGCCAGCAGCGTAGCAGGGACTGAGGGGAGGACAGATACGCAGTATTTT

clone size: .
D gene: .
V gene: TRBV7-9
J gene: TRBJ1-4
CDR3 protein: CASSSRPGTNEKLFF
CDR3 DNA: TGTGCCAGCAGCTCAAGGCCGGGTACTAATGAAAAACTGTTTTTT

clone size: once
D gene: .
V gene: TRBV27
J gene: TRBJ1-1
CDR3 protein: CASSLSFGGNTEAFF
CDR3 DNA: TGTGCCAGCAGTTTATCCTTCGGGGGGAACACTGAAGCTTTCTTT

clone size: .
D gene: .
V gene: TRBV28
J gene: TRBJ1-1
CDR3 protein: CASTTPQGAFF
CDR3 DNA: TGTGCCAGCACCACCCCACAGGGAGCTTTCTTT